The 23 T cell receptor beta chains listed next were all sequenced from one sample in a study of regulatory dendritic cells for organ transplantation. Sorted subsets were CFSE-labeled and cultured roughly five days with allogeneic dendritic cells. These receptors' antigens are unknown. Measured with immunoSEQ multiplex PCR; TCRdb has only the in-frame clones, and not every one. Of about 10,000 clones listed, around 80% are singletons. The sample comprised memory CD4+ T cells from blood cultured with dendritic cells. Subset specified: CD45RO+ memory T cells. The receptors here all came from a human donor in good health.

The chain employs TRBV27 and TRBJ1-2, with TRBD1 as a possible D gene (5 bases). The CDR3 covers 11 residues. The V end lost 8 bases, the J end lost 5 bases, and 9 bases lay between the germline ends. CDR1 and CDR2 from the germline V gene are MNHEY and SMNVEV (reference sequence). CDR3 loop: CASSRGYGYTF. Here the CDR3 DNA reads TGTGCCAGCTCAAGGGGATATGGCTACACCTTC.

The V and J genes are TRBV9 and TRBJ2-3, with 10 bases that match TRBD2. This CDR3 has 17 residues. CDR1 is SGDLS, CDR2 YYNGEE, per germline. With V trimmed by 1 base and J by 4 bases, 9 bases remained unmatched. The CDR3 spells CASSVSDSSGGSDTQYF. As DNA, the CDR3 is TGTGCCAGCAGCGTATCCGATTCTAGCGGGGGTTCAGATACGCAGTATTTT.

V gene TRBV6-4 combines with J gene TRBJ2-3; TRBD2 matches at 7 bases. V lost 2 bases to trimming and J lost 3 bases; unmatched junction nucleotides: 14. This CDR3 is 18 amino acids long. CDR1 is MRHNA and CDR2 is SNTAGT in the germline V gene. The chain's CDR3 is CASSDLGLAERKTDTQYF. For the CDR3, the DNA is TGTGCCAGCAGTGACCTTGGGCTAGCGGAAAGGAAGACAGATACGCAGTATTTT.

V usage is TRBV28 and J usage is TRBJ2-5, with 9 bases aligning to TRBD1. V was clipped by 3 bases and J by 4 bases; unmatched bases: 6. CDR1 and CDR2 (germline): MDHEN, SYDVKM. The CDR3 consists of 15 residues. Here the CDR3 reads CASSLGTGFGETQYF. The CDR3 region has the DNA TGTGCCAGCAGTTTGGGGACAGGGTTTGGAGAGACCCAGTACTTC.

This clone has just a few counts. The J gene is TRBJ1-2, the V gene TRBV5-4; D unclear. This CDR3 comprises 14 residues. V lost 4 bases and J lost 2, with 12 bases in between. Germline CDR1 is SGHNT and CDR2 is YYREEE (reference sequence). Written as DNA, the CDR3 is TGTGCCAGCAGCCTCGTCCCCTCCAACTATGGCTACACCTTC. Amino acids: CASSLVPSNYGYTF.

The chain employs TRBV6-9 and TRBJ1-5; D remains ambiguous. Trimming removed 8 bases at V and 4 bases at J, with 15 bases between. The CDR3 totals 14 residues. Looked up from germline, CDR1 is MNHGY and CDR2 is SVAAGI. CDR3 loop: CASGNPLGNQPQHF. CDR3 nucleotides: TGTGCCAGCGGGAACCCCCTAGGGAATCAGCCCCAGCATTTT.

J is TRBJ2-7 and V is TRBV7-8; 8 bases agree with TRBD2. Per the germline V gene, CDR1 is SGHVS and CDR2 is FQNEAQ. Germline trimming cut 3 bases from V and 1 base from J; bases unmatched to any gene: 5. The CDR3 is made up of 15 amino acids. Written as DNA, the CDR3 is TGTGCCAGCAGCTTCGGTTTAGCGGGATCCTACGAGCAGTACTTC. Translating it yields CASSFGLAGSYEQYF.

The V call is TRBV6-1, the J call TRBJ1-1, with D hard to call. Germline values: CDR1 MNHNS, CDR2 SASEGT. The CDR3 runs to 12 residues. The V end lost 2 bases, the J end lost 7 bases, and 8 bases lay between the germline ends. In DNA form, the CDR3 reads TGTGCCAGCAGTGAATTAAGGTTTGAAGCTTTCTTT. It specifies CASSELRFEAFF.

The chain is built from TRBV7-8 and TRBJ1-6; possible D gene TRBD1, 5 bases. The V gene's germline CDR1 is SGHVS and CDR2 FQNEAQ. The CDR3 is 15 amino acids. V was pared by 5 bases and J by 9 bases, with 17 bases between. CDR3 nucleotide sequence: TGTGCCAGCAGCCAGGGACTGATTACTGGTTCACCCCTCCACTTT. It is translated as CASSQGLITGSPLHF.

The rearrangement uses TRBV11-2 and TRBJ2-5; no clear D. Germline-derived CDR1 and CDR2 are SGHAT and FQNNGV. V was cut by 1 base and J by 4 bases, with 7 bases left in between. The CDR3 has 13 residues. The CDR3 DNA reads as TGTGCCAGCAGCTTAGTAGGTCGAGAGACCCAGTACTTC. It translates to CASSLVGRETQYF. The whole variable domain, remainder taken from reference TRBV11-2 and TRBJ2-5, is EAGVAQSPRYKIIEKRQSVAFWCNPISGHATLYWYQQILGQGPKLLIQFQNNGVVDDSQLPKDRFSAERLKGVDSTLKIQPAKLEDSAVYLCASSLVGRETQYFGPGTRLLVL.

CDR3: CASSQGFRQGADTQYF. The CDR3 region has the DNA TGTGCCAGCAGCCAAGGGTTTCGGCAGGGGGCAGATACGCAGTATTTT. J is TRBJ2-3 and V is TRBV7-9, with 7 bases lining up with TRBD1. This CDR3 has 16 amino acids. V lost 5 bases to trimming and J lost 4 bases; unmatched junction nucleotides: 12. In germline, CDR1 is SEHNR, CDR2 FQNEAQ (reference sequence).

CDR3 DNA sequence: TGCGCCAGCAGCCAAGCGGCAGGGGCGATTGAGCAGTACTTC. Protein: CASSQAAGAIEQYF. The rearrangement joins TRBV4-3 to TRBJ2-5; a weak D match, TRBD1 (6 bases). The CDR3 is 14 residues long. Germline loops: CDR1 LGHNA, CDR2 YSLEER. Trimming stripped 1 base from V and 11 bases from J, with 17 bases between.

The chain is built from TRBV27 and TRBJ2-3; D unclear. Germline values: CDR1 MNHEY, CDR2 SMNVEV (reference sequence). The V gene lost 4 bases and the J gene lost 2 bases, with 16 bases spanning the gap. The CDR3 spans 16 residues. The CDR3, as DNA: TGTGCCAGCAGTTCCTATGCTGGCCTCGTCACAGATACGCAGTATTTT. Translating it yields CASSSYAGLVTDTQYF.

The CDR3 DNA is TGTGCCAGCAGTTACACCCGTGGGAGTGGAAACACCATATATTTT. Its translation is CASSYTRGSGNTIYF. This sequence joins TRBV6-5 and TRBJ1-3; D unresolved. CDR1 and CDR2 (germline): MNHEY, SVGAGI. Trimming removed 2 bases from V and 3 bases from J, with 11 bases in between. The CDR3 consists of 15 residues.

This chain joins TRBV10-3 and TRBJ2-7; 8 bases fit TRBD2. The CDR3 is 14 amino acids. Looked up from germline, CDR1 is ENHRY and CDR2 is SYGVKD. V dropped 2 bases and J dropped 3; count of bases not matched to a gene: 3. This CDR3 reads CAISEIGTSYEQYF. The DNA of the CDR3 is TGTGCCATCAGTGAGATAGGGACTAGCTACGAGCAGTACTTC.

This chain joins TRBV27 and TRBJ1-4, with no clear D. Germline V lookup: CDR1 MNHEY, CDR2 SMNVEV (reference sequence). V was shortened by 6 bases and J by 8 bases, with 16 bases between the two germline ends. This CDR3 has 14 amino acids. Here the CDR3 reads CASRLIGSPEKLFF. CDR3 coding DNA: TGTGCCAGCAGACTTATCGGGAGCCCCGAAAAACTGTTTTTT.

This clone has a handful of counts. The chain links TRBV2 to TRBJ2-7; no clear D gene. Germline V gene lookup returns CDR1 SNHLY and CDR2 FYNNEI. V was shortened by 10 bases and J by 3 bases, with 16 bases between the two germline ends. This CDR3 region has 13 residues. The CDR3: CATTPGRSYEQYF. CDR3 DNA: TGTGCCACCACACCCGGACGGAGCTACGAGCAGTACTTC.

This clone was seen only a few times. J is TRBJ1-1 and V is TRBV30; D is unclear. Trimming removed 3 bases at V and 4 bases at J, with 15 bases between. From germline, CDR1 is GTSNPN and CDR2 SVGIG (reference sequence). The length of the CDR3 is 14 residues. The CDR3 bases are TGTGCCTGGAGGCCCACCCGCCATAGCACTGAAGCTTTCTTT. Amino acids: CAWRPTRHSTEAFF.

CDR3 DNA: TGTGCCAGCGGATCATATAGCAATCAGCCCCAGCATTTT. Translating gives CASGSYSNQPQHF. The chain uses TRBV6-5 and TRBJ1-5; D gene ambiguous. Germline values: CDR1 MNHEY, CDR2 SVGAGI. The CDR3 length is 13 residues. The V gene lost 8 bases and the J gene lost 0 bases, with 8 bases spanning the gap.

The chain couples TRBV29-1 to TRBJ2-7; 7 bases agree with TRBD2. CDR1 and CDR2 (germline): SQVTM, ANQGSEA. This CDR3 contains 14 residues. V lost 5 bases to trimming and J lost 3 bases; unmatched junction nucleotides: 10. The CDR3 loop reads CSVNFPSGIYEQYF. The CDR3 DNA reads as TGCAGCGTTAACTTCCCTAGCGGAATCTACGAGCAGTACTTC.

The chain carries TRBV5-4 and TRBJ2-7; TRBD1 agrees at 12 bases. Germline assignment: CDR1 SGHNT and CDR2 YYREEE (reference sequence). The CDR3 is made up of 16 amino acids. With V trimmed by 4 bases and J by 6 bases, 11 bases remained unmatched. CDR3 in amino acids: CASSHFSRDRGLEQYF. CDR3 DNA: TGTGCCAGCAGCCATTTTAGTCGGGACAGGGGGCTCGAGCAGTACTTC.

The chain couples TRBV15 to TRBJ1-1; 11 bases agree with TRBD1. This CDR3 has 16 residues. V lost 1 base, J lost 4 bases, and 5 bases stayed unmatched. Looked up from germline, CDR1 is LNHNV and CDR2 is YYDKDF (reference sequence). In DNA form, the CDR3 reads TGTGCCACCAGCAGAGGGACAGGGGGCTTTCGCACTGAAGCTTTCTTT. Encoded protein: CATSRGTGGFRTEAFF.

The chain joins TRBV10-3 to TRBJ1-1; unclear D gene. The CDR3 contains 16 residues. V lost 2 bases, J lost 5 bases, and 18 bases lay in between. In germline, CDR1 is ENHRY, CDR2 SYGVKD. CDR3 nucleotides: TGTGCCATCAGTGAGGGGCCCTCACGTGGGCGGACTGAAGCTTTCTTT. Translated, it gives CAISEGPSRGRTEAFF.